Included here is one T cell receptor beta chain sequence, with context. This specimen belongs to a study of cytomegalovirus exposure and HLA in healthy donors. Amplification used 60 Vbeta primers and 13 Jbeta primers. Assay: immunoSEQ multiplex PCR; the TCRdb copy retains only in-frame clones and omits some. The data contain around 100,000 clones, roughly 85% of them singletons. The CDR3 runs 12 residues. This TCR was recovered from a man younger than 40 in good health and CMV-seropositive. What was sequenced was PBMCs. The chain employs TRBV21-1 and TRBJ2-7; the table's D call, TRBD2, has no DNA check behind it. TRBV21-1 is given as a pseudogene. CDR3 residues: CALGEDSYEQYV. The CDR3 DNA is TGTGCCCTAGGTGAAGACTCCTACGAGCAGTACGTC.